This is a list of T cell receptor beta chains from one sample in a study of Ad26.COV2.S vaccination and SARS-CoV-2 variants. Repertoires were generated with immunoSEQ multiplex PCR, while TCRdb's copy carries only in-frame clones and drops some. The table includes 510,000 or so clones, roughly 87% detected once. Here the sequenced sample was peripheral blood, taken in a trial of Ad26.COV2.S vaccine versus placebo. The receptors shown here come from a person between 18 and 65 years old who received the Ad26.COV2.S COVID-19 vaccine or a placebo. CDR3s include the opening cysteine and the closing phenylalanine or tryptophan. The D gene is left open where the match is weak. Some rows mark clone size as missing; the rest say once, few, many or name a class of expanded clone.

size: .
D: TRBD1
J: TRBJ2-1
V: TRBV3-1/TRBV3-2
CDR3: CASSPRTQGVDNEQFF
DNA: TGTGCCAGCAGCCCAAGGACCCAGGGGGTGGACAATGAGCAGTTCTTC

size: .
D: TRBD2
J: TRBJ2-7
V: TRBV10-3
CDR3: CAISGGTSGNEQYF
DNA: TGTGCCATCAGTGGCGGGACTAGCGGCAACGAGCAGTACTTC

size: .
D: .
J: TRBJ2-1
V: TRBV5-1
CDR3: CATSLGGALSYNEQFF
DNA: TGCGCCACTTCACTAGGGGGGGCGCTTTCCTACAATGAGCAGTTCTTC

size: .
D: .
J: TRBJ2-7
V: TRBV5-1
CDR3: CASIFAGPYEQYF
DNA: TGCGCCAGCATTTTCGCCGGACCCTACGAGCAGTACTTC

size: .
D: TRBD1
J: TRBJ2-2
V: TRBV7-9
CDR3: CASSLAAGQGTGELFF
DNA: TGTGCCAGCAGCTTAGCGGCCGGACAGGGTACCGGGGAGCTGTTTTTT

size: .
D: .
J: TRBJ2-7
V: TRBV2
CDR3: CASTFKWEQYF
DNA: TGTGCCAGCACCTTTAAATGGGAGCAGTACTTC

size: .
D: .
J: TRBJ2-1
V: TRBV30
CDR3: CATNRDLRVLTGGGEQFF
DNA: TGTGCCACAAACCGGGACCTCCGAGTGTTAACAGGAGGGGGTGAGCAGTTCTTC

size: .
D: .
J: TRBJ2-2
V: TRBV9
CDR3: CASSVLAGDTGELFF
DNA: TGTGCCAGCAGCGTATTGGCGGGCGACACCGGGGAGCTGTTTTTT

size: .
D: .
J: TRBJ1-1
V: TRBV11-3
CDR3: CASSLTGATEAFF
DNA: TGTGCCAGCAGCTTAACCGGGGCCACTGAAGCTTTCTTT

size: .
D: .
J: TRBJ1-2
V: TRBV10-3
CDR3: CAITELHGYTF
DNA: TGTGCCATCACGGAGCTCCATGGCTACACCTTC

size: .
D: TRBD2
J: TRBJ2-7
V: TRBV5-4
CDR3: CASSSTGGLEQYF
DNA: TGTGCCAGCAGCTCCACGGGAGGGTTAGAGCAGTACTTC

size: .
D: .
J: TRBJ1-5
V: TRBV5-4
CDR3: CASSPEPISQPQHF
DNA: TGTGCCAGCAGCCCCGAGCCAATTAGCCAGCCCCAGCATTTT

size: .
D: TRBD2
J: TRBJ2-2
V: TRBV5-1
CDR3: CASSYEGTRGTGELFF
DNA: TGCGCCAGCAGTTACGAAGGGACTAGAGGGACCGGGGAGCTGTTTTTT

size: .
D: TRBD2
J: TRBJ2-3
V: TRBV7-3
CDR3: CASSLLASSTDTQYF
DNA: TGTGCCAGCAGTTTACTAGCGTCTAGCACAGATACGCAGTATTTT

size: few
D: TRBD2
J: TRBJ2-5
V: TRBV29-1
CDR3: CSARGGSGKWSETQYF
DNA: TGCAGCGCCCGGGGGGGTAGCGGGAAGTGGTCGGAGACCCAGTACTTC

size: .
D: .
J: TRBJ1-1
V: TRBV19
CDR3: CASSTPRGSKNTEAFF
DNA: TGTGCCAGTAGTACCCCTAGGGGATCGAAGAACACTGAAGCTTTCTTT

size: .
D: .
J: TRBJ1-4
V: TRBV3-1/TRBV3-2
CDR3: CASSQDRGGREKLFF
DNA: TGTGCCAGCAGCCAAGATCGGGGGGGCCGTGAAAAACTGTTTTTT

size: .
D: .
J: TRBJ2-7
V: TRBV28
CDR3: CASSLGSIEQYF
DNA: TGTGCCAGCAGTTTGGGGAGTATCGAGCAGTACTTC

size: .
D: TRBD1
J: TRBJ1-6
V: TRBV2
CDR3: CATSVQGAYNSPLHF
DNA: TGTGCCACCTCCGTCCAGGGGGCTTATAATTCACCCCTCCACTTT

size: .
D: .
J: TRBJ2-3
V: TRBV30
CDR3: CASLGAATDTQYF
DNA: TGTGCCTCCCTGGGGGCAGCCACAGATACGCAGTATTTT

size: .
D: TRBD2
J: TRBJ2-5
V: TRBV7-6
CDR3: CASSSGGRGDQYF
DNA: TGTGCCAGCAGCTCCGGCGGGAGAGGGGACCAGTACTTC

size: few
D: .
J: TRBJ2-5
V: TRBV2
CDR3: CASSGPELVRGQETQYF
DNA: TGTGCCAGCAGTGGGCCGGAATTGGTCCGTGGGCAAGAGACCCAGTACTTC

size: .
D: .
J: TRBJ1-5
V: TRBV5-5
CDR3: CASTTGGMGNQPQHF
DNA: TGTGCCAGCACCACCGGGGGGATGGGCAATCAGCCCCAGCATTTT